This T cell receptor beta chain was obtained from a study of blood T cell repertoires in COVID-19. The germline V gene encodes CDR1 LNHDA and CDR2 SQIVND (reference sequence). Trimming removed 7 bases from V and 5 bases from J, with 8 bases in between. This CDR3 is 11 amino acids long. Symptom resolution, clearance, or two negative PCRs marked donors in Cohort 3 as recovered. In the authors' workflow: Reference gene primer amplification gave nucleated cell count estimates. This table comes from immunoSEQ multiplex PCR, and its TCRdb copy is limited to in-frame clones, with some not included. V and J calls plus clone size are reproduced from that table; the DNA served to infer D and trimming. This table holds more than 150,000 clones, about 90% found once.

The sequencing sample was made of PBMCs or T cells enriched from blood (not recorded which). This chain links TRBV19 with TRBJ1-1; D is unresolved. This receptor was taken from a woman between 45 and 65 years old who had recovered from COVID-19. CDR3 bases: TGTGCCAGTATGGCAGGTACTGAAGCTTTCTTT. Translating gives CASMAGTEAFF.